Listed below are T cell receptor beta chains from one sample, sequenced in a study of CXCR4 blockade with PD-1 therapy in pancreatic cancer. Sequenced by immunoSEQ multiplex PCR; TCRdb stores in-frame clones only, minus some. The sample shows over 1,500 clones, less than 40% of them seen only once. What was sequenced was tumor tissue. The receptors originated from a human donor with pancreatic ductal adenocarcinoma. The CDR3 runs from the conserved cysteine through the conserved F or W. A D gene is named only where the DNA matches it firmly. A row's size may be missing; if present it is once, few, many or a size class.

v_call	clone_size	cdr3_length	d_call	cdr3_aa
TRBV6-8	few	14	.	CASRTGTRQETQYF
TRBV15	.	15	.	CATSRDQKGANVLTF
TRBV6-8	medium-sized	13	.	CASSFDSLSEQYF
TRBV11-3	medium-sized	15	TRBD2	CASRIGAGRGSEQYF
TRBV6-8	.	14	TRBD2	CASRNSGSSYEQYF
TRBV6-8	few	13	.	CASRGEYTGELFF
TRBV10-3	few	12	.	CAISERVYEQYF
TRBV6-8	few	15	TRBD1	CASSEQGATISTQYF
TRBV28	.	13	.	CASSGQWRGEQYF
TRBV6-8	.	15	.	CASSYWTADTGELFF
TRBV4-1	few	15	.	CASSVQTDLNTEAFF
TRBV10-2	.	14	.	CASETGMSNQPQHF
TRBV11-1	.	14	TRBD1	CASSWGQSNSPLHF
TRBV11-3	few	16	TRBD1	CASSGGQGLFLNTQYF
TRBV30	.	11	.	CAWGGEGEQYF
TRBV6-8	.	14	TRBD2	CASTYGLAVDTQYF
TRBV11-3	few	16	TRBD2	CASSQQREGSYNEQFF
TRBV6-9	.	16	TRBD2	CASSHPGLAGSYEQYF
TRBV30	.	16	.	CAWSAEGTSRGEKLFF
TRBV29-1	.	13	TRBD1	CSTYRGGNTEAFF
TRBV9	.	14	TRBD1	CASSVGQAKNIQYF
TRBV23-1	.	17	TRBD2	CASSQDVLAGGADTQYF
TRBV19	.	14	TRBD1	CASSITGGTGELFF
TRBV18	.	14	.	CASSPQSLNTEAFF
TRBV15	.	15	TRBD2	CATSRATAGGETQYF
TRBV11-3	medium-sized	14	.	CASSLEWLVSEQYF
TRBV15	.	15	TRBD1	CATSNRDRGLQPQHF
TRBV6-8	few	13	.	CASSWGQNTEAFF
TRBV7-6	few	15	TRBD2	CASSFSSGGGETQYF
TRBV30	.	12	.	CAWSSGVLGYTF
TRBV30	.	15	.	CAWTKLRNLAGELFF
TRBV19	.	13	.	CASSIAGEETQYF
TRBV11-3	medium-sized	15	TRBD2	CASSLIPAGEETQYF
TRBV9	.	17	.	CASSSPRGGLTNTEAFF
TRBV6-8	.	17	TRBD1	CASSYSDGTGSRDTQYF
TRBV18	.	12	.	CASSAQDYGYTF
TRBV29-1	.	14	.	CSAETGLSADTQYF
TRBV16	.	15	TRBD1	CASSPSPGQFYEQYF
TRBV7-1	.	13	TRBD1	CASSQGESYGYTF
TRBV7-2	few	16	.	CASSPGTSITYNEQFF
TRBV14	.	14	.	CASSQIRINGELFF
TRBV28	.	15	.	CASSSQGRRRETQYF
TRBV19	.	15	TRBD2	CASSPQTSGRHEQYF
TRBV15	.	15	.	CATSRAQDSRGEAFF
TRBV15	.	16	.	CATSRVARYSGNTIYF
TRBV19	.	13	TRBD1	CASSSGGNTEAFF
TRBV19	.	13	.	CASSTGLSYEQYF
TRBV18	few	14	TRBD1	CASSMDRANTEAFF
TRBV25-1	.	14	.	CASSEFDGNQPQHF
TRBV18	.	13	.	CASSPALNTEAFF
TRBV19	.	13	.	CASSINTQETQYF
TRBV2	.	16	TRBD1	CASSEGWDRASYGYTF